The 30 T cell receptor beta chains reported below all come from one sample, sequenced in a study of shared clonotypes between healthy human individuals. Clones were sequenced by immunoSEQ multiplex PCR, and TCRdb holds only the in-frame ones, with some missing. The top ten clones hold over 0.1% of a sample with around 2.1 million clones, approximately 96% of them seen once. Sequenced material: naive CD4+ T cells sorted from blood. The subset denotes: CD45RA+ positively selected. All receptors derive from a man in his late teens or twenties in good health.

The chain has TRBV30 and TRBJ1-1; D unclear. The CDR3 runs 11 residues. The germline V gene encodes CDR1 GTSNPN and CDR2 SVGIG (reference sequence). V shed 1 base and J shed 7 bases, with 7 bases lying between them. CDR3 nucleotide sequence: TGTGCCTGGAGTGAACGGAATGAAGCTTTCTTT. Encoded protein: CAWSERNEAFF.

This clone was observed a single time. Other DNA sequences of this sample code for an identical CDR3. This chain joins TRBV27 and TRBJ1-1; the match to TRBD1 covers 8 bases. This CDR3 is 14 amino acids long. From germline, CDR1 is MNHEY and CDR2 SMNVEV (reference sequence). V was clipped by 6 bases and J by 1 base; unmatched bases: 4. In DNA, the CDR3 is TGTGCCAGCAGCTTCGGGACAGGGAACACTGAAGCTTTCTTT. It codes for CASSFGTGNTEAFF.

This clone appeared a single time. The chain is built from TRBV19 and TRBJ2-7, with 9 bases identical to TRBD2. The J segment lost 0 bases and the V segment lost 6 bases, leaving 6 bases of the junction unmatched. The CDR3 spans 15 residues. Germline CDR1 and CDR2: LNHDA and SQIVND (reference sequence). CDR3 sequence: CASRKLAGSSYEQYF. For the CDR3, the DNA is TGTGCCAGTAGGAAACTAGCGGGCTCCTCCTACGAGCAGTACTTC.

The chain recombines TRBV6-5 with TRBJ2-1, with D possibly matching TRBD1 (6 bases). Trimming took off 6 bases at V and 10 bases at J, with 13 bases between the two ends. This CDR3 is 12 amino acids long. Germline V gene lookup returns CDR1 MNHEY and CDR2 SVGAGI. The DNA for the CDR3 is TGTGCCAGCAGCCCTACAGGGCTCGAGCAGTTCTTC. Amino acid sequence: CASSPTGLEQFF.

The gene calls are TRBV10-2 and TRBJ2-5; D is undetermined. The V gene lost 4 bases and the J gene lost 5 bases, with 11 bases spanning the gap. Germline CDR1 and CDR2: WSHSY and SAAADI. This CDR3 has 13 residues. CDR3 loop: CASSVGKRETQYF. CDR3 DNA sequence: TGCGCCAGCAGTGTGGGAAAACGGGAGACCCAGTACTTC.

The CDR3 bases are TGTGCCAGCAGCTTAGTCTCTGGGACAGGGGGTAATGGCTACACCTTC. Its protein product is CASSLVSGTGGNGYTF. The rearrangement links TRBV11-2 to TRBJ1-2, with 11 positions matching TRBD1. This CDR3 contains 16 residues. Germline lookup yields CDR1 SGHAT and CDR2 FQNNGV. The J segment lost 6 bases and the V segment lost 1 base, leaving 7 bases of the junction unmatched.

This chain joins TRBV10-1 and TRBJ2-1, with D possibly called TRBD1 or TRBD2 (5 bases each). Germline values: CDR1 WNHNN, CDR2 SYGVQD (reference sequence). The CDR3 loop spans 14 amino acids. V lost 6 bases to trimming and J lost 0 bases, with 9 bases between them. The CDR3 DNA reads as TGCGCCAGCAGCCGGGACGGCTCCTACAATGAGCAGTTCTTC. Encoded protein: CASSRDGSYNEQFF.

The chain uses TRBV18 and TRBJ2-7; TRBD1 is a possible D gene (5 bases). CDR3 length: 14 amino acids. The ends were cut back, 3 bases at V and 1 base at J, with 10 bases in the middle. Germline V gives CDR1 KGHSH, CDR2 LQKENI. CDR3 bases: TGTGCCAGCTCACCGACAGTCCCTTCCTACGAGCAGTACTTC. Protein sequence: CASSPTVPSYEQYF.

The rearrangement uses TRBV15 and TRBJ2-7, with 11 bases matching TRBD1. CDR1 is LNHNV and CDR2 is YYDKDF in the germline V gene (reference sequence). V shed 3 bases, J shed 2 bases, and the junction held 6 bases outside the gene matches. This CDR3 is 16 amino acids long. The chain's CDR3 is CATSSAGTGGTYEQYF. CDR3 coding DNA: TGTGCCACCAGCAGCGCCGGGACAGGGGGTACCTACGAGCAGTACTTC.

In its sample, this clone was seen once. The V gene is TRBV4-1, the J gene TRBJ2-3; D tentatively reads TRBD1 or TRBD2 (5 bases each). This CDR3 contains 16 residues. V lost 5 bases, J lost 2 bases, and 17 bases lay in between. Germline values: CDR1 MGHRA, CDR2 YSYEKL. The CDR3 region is CASSSRDGQNTDTQYF. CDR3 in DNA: TGCGCCAGCAGCAGCCGGGACGGCCAAAACACAGATACGCAGTATTTT.

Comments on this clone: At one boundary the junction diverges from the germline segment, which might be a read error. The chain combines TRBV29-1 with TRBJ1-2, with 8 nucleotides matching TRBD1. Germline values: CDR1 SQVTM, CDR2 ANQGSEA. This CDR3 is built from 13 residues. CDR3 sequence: CSVEGDRFYGYTF. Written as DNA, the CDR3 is TGCAGCGTCGAAGGGGACAGGTTCTATGGCTACACCTTC.

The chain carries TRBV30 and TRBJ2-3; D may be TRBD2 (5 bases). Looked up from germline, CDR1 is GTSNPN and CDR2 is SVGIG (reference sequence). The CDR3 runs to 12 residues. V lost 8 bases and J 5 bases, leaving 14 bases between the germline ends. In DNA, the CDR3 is TGTGCCCTCCGGACTTCCGGAGATACGCAGTATTTT. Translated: CALRTSGDTQYF. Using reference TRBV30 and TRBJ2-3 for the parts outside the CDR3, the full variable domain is SQTIHQWPATLVQPVGSPLSLECTVEGTSNPNLYWYRQAAGRGLQLLFYSVGIGQISSEVPQNLSASRPQDRQFILSSKKLLLSDSGFYLCALRTSGDTQYFGPGTRLTVL.

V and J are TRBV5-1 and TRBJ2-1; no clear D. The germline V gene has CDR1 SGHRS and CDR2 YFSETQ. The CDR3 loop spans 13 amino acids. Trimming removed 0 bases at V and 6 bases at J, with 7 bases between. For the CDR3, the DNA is TGCGCCAGCAGCTTGGCCCCCGTCAATGAGCAGTTCTTC. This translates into CASSLAPVNEQFF.

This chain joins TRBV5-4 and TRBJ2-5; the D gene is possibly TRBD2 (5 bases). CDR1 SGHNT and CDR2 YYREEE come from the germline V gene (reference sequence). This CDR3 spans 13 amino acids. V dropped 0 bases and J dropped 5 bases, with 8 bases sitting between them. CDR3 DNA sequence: TGTGCCAGCAGCTTGGGGGAGTGGGAGACCCAGTACTTC. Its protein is CASSLGEWETQYF.

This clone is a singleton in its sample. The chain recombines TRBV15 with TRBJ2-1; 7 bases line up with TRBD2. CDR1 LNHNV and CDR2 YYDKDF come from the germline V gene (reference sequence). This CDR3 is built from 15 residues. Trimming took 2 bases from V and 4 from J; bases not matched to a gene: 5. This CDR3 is CATSRPSGIYNEQFF. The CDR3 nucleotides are TGTGCCACCAGCAGACCAAGCGGGATTTACAATGAGCAGTTCTTC.

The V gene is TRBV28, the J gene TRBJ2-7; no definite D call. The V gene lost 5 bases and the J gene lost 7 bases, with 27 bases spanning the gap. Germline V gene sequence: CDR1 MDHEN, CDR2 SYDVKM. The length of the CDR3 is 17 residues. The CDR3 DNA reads TGTGCCAGCAGTCTTCCAGGTGGGCTTTTTCCTCTTCGGGAGCAGTACTTC. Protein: CASSLPGGLFPLREQYF.

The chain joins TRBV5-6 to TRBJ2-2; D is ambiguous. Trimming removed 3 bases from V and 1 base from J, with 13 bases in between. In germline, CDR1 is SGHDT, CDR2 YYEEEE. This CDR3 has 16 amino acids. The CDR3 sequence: CASSSRTIQNTGELFF. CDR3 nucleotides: TGTGCCAGCAGCTCCCGGACGATTCAGAACACCGGGGAGCTGTTTTTT.

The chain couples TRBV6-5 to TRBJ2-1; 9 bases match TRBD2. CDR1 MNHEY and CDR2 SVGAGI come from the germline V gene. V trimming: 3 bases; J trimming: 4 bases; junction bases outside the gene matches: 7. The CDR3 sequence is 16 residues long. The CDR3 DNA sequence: TGTGCCAGCAGTTATGGGGCGGGAGGGAGTTACAATGAGCAGTTCTTC. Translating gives CASSYGAGGSYNEQFF.

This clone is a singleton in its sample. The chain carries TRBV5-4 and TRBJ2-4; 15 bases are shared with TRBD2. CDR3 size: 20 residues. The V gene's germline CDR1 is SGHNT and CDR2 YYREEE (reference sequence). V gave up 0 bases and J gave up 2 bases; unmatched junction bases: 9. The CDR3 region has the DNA TGTGCCAGCAGCTTGGTGAAGGGACTAGCGGGGGGAGGGACCAAAAACATTCAGTACTTC. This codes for CASSLVKGLAGGGTKNIQYF.

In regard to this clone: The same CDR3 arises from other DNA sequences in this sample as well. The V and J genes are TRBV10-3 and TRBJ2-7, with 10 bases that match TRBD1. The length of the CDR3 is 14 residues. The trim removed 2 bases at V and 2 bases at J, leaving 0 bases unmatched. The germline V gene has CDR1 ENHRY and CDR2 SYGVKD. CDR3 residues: CAISEGQGAYEQYF. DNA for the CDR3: TGTGCCATCAGTGAGGGACAGGGGGCCTACGAGCAGTACTTC.

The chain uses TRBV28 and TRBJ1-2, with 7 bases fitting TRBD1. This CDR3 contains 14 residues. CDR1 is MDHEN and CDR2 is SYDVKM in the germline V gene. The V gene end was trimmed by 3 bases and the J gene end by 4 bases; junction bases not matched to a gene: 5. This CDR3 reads CASSLTGIVYGYTF. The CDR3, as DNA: TGTGCCAGCAGTTTGACAGGGATAGTCTATGGCTACACCTTC.

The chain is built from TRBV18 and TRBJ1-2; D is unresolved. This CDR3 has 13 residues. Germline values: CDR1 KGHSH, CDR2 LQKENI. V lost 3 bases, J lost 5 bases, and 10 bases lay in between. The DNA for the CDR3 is TGTGCCAGCTCACCGGCGGACGGGTATGGCTACACCTTC. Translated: CASSPADGYGYTF.

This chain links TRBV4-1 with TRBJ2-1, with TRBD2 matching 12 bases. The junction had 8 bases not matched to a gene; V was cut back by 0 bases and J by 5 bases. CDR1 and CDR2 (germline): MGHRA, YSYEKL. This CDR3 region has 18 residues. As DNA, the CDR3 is TGCGCCAGCAGCCAAGAACTGGGACTAGCGGGCCCAGACAATGAGCAGTTCTTC. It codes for CASSQELGLAGPDNEQFF.

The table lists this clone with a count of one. Written as DNA, the CDR3 is TGTGCCAGCAGCAAAGAGTTAGGCCAAGAGACCCAGTACTTC. Protein: CASSKELGQETQYF. The chain uses TRBV21-1 and TRBJ2-5. TRBV21-1 has pseudogene status. The CDR3 sequence is 14 residues long.

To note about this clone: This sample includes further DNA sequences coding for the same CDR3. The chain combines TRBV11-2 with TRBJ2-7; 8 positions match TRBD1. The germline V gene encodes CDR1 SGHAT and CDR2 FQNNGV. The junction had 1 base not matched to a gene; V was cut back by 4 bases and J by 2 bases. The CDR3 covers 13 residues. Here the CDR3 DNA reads TGTGCCAGCAGCTCGGACAGGGCCTACGAGCAGTACTTC. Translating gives CASSSDRAYEQYF.

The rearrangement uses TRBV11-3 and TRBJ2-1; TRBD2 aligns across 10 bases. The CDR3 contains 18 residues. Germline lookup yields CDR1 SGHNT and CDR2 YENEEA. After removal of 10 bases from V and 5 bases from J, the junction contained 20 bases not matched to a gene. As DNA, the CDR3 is TGTGCCATCCTCCTTGCCGTTCCTAGCGGGAGACACCACAATGAGCAGTTCTTC. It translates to CAILLAVPSGRHHNEQFF.

CDR3 amino acids: CSASVAGGPNEQFF. The CDR3 DNA follows: TGCAGCGCCTCTGTCGCGGGAGGGCCGAACGAGCAGTTCTTC. The chain carries TRBV29-1 and TRBJ2-1; 9 nucleotides agree with TRBD2. The CDR3 has 14 amino acids. Germline trimming cut 7 bases from V and 10 bases from J; bases unmatched to any gene: 14. Germline V gene sequence: CDR1 SQVTM, CDR2 ANQGSEA.

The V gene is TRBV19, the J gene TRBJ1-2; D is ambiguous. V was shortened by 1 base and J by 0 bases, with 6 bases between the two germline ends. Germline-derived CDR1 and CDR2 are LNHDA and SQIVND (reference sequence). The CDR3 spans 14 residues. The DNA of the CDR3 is TGTGCCAGTAGTATAGTTGGGGCTAACTATGGCTACACCTTC. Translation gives CASSIVGANYGYTF.

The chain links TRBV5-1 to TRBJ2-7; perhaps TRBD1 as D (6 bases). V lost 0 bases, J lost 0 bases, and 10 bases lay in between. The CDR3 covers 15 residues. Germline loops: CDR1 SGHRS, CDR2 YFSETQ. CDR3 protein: CASSLGQVASYEQYF. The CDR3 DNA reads TGCGCCAGCAGCTTGGGACAGGTTGCCTCCTACGAGCAGTACTTC.

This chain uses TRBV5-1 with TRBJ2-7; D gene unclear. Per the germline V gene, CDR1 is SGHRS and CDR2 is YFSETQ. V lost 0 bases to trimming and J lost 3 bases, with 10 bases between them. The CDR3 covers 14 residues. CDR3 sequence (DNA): TGCGCCAGCAGCTTGGGGAAAACAGACTACGAGCAGTACTTC. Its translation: CASSLGKTDYEQYF.